This T cell receptor (beta chain) was observed in a study of regulatory T cells in long-lasting Graves disease. Findings of the study overall: Persistent-disease Graves' patients showed less TCR diversity than new cases.

Time point denoted: newly diagnosed GD, antithyroid drugs for less than 3 months. PBMCs provided the RNA from which the TCR library was made. Ten or more counts support this clonotype. Antigen unknown. CDR1 and CDR2 (germline): LGHDT, YNNKEL (reference sequence). This CDR3 spans 13 amino acids. The ends were cut back, 3 bases at V and 7 bases at J, with 12 bases in the middle. Building the TCR beta libraries relied on iRepertoire HTBI primers, and CDR3 regions underwent Arm-PCR. Via MiXCR, TCRdb re-called the multiplex PCR reads, giving one row per CDR3 protein. Of more than 300,000 distinct CDR3 sequences in the sample, 12% were seen once. This same sample was also part of a study on T cells in Graves' hyperthyroidism and ophthalmopathy. This second study says: Expanded thyroid clonotypes (above 0.001) were mostly also found in blood.

This clonotype originated in a woman aged 18-29 years with Graves disease. This chain uses TRBV3-1 with TRBJ1-2, with D unclear. The source was peripheral blood mononuclear cells (PBMCs), collected at new diagnosis, from a patient treated with antithyroid drugs. The CDR3 sequence is CASSHARRVGYTF. The DNA for the CDR3 is TGTGCCAGCAGCCACGCGAGGCGAGTTGGCTACACCTTC. Supplemented by reference TRBV3-1 and TRBJ1-2, the full variable domain reads DTAVSQTPKYLVTQMGNDKSIKCEQNLGHDTMYWYKQDSKKFLKIMFSYNNKELIINETVPNRFSPKSPDKAHLNLHINSLELGDSAVYFCASSHARRVGYTFGSGTRLTVV.